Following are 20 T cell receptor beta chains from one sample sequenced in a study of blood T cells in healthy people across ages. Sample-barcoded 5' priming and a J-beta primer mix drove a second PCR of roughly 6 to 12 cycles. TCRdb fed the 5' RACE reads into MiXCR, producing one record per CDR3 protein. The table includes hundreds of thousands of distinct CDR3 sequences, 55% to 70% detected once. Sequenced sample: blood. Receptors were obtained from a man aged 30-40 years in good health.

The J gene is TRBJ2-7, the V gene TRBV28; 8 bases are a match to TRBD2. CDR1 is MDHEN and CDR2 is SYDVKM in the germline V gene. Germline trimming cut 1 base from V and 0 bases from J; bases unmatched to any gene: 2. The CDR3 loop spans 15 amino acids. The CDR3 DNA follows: TGTGCCAGCAGTTTATCAGCGGGAGTCTCCTACGAGCAGTACTTC. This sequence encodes CASSLSAGVSYEQYF.

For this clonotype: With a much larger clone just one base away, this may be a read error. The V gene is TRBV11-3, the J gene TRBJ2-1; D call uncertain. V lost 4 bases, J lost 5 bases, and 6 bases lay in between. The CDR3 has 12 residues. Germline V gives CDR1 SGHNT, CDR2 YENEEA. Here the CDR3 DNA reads TGTGCCAGCAGCTCCCGGGACAATGAGCAGTTCTTC. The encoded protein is CASSSRDNEQFF. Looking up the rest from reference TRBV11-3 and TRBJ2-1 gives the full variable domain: EAGVVQSPRYKIIEKKQPVAFWCNPISGHNTLYWYLQNLGQGPELLIRYENEEAVDDSQLPKDRFSAERLKGVDSTLKIQPAELGDSAVYLCASSSRDNEQFFGPGTRLTVL.

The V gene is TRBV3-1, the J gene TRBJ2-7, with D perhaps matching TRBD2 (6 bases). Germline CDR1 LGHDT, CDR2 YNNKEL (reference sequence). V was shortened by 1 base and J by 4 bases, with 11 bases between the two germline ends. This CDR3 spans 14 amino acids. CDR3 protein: CASSQGTTVYEQYF. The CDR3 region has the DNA TGTGCCAGCAGCCAAGGGACTACCGTATACGAGCAGTACTTC.

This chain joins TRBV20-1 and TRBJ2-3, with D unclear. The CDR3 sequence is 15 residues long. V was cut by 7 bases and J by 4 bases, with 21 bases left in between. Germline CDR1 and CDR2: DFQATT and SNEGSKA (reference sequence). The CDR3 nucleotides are TGCAGTGTTTTTATCGGGCCTCCGGGCCCAGATACGCAGTATTTT. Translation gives CSVFIGPPGPDTQYF.

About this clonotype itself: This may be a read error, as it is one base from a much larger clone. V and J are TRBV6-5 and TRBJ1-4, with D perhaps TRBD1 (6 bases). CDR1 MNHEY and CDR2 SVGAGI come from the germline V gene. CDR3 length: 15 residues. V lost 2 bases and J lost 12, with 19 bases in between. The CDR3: CASSYATGVEEELFF. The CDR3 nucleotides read TGTGCCAGCAGTTACGCGACAGGAGTAGAGGAAGAACTGTTTTTT.

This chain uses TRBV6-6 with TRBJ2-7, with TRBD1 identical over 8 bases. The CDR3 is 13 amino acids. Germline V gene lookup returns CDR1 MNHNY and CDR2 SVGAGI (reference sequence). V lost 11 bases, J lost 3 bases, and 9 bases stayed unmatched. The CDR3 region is CAVAGQVVYEQYF. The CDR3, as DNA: TGTGCCGTGGCGGGACAGGTTGTCTACGAGCAGTACTTC.

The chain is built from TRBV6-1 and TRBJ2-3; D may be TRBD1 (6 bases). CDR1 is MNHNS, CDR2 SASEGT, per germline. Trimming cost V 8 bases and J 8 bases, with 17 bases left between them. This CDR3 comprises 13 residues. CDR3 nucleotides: TGTGCCAGCCATGAATCCGGGACATTTACGCAGTATTTT. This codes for CASHESGTFTQYF.

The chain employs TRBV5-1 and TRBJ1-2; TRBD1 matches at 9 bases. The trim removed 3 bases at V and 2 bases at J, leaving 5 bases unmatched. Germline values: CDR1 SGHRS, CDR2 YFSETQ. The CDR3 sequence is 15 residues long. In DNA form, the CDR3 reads TGCGCCAGCAGCTGGGGGACAGGGAGCAACTATGGCTACACCTTC. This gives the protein CASSWGTGSNYGYTF.

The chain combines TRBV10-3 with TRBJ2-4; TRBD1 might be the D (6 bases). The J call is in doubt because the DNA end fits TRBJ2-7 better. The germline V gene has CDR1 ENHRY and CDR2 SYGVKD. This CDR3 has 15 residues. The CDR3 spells CAMGAKGVIDHEQYF. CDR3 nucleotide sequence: TGTGCCATGGGGGCAAAGGGAGTCATAGACCACGAGCAGTACTTC.

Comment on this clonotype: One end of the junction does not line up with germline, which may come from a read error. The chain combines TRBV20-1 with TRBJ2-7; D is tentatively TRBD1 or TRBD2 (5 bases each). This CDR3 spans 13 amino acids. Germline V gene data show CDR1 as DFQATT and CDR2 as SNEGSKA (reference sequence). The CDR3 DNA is TGCAGTGCGTCCGGGGCGCGGTCCTACGAGCAGAACTTC. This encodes CSASGARSYEQNF.

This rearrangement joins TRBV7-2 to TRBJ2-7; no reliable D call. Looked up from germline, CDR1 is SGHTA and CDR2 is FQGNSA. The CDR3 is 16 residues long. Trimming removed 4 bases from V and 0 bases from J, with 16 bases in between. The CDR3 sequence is CASSSNPLYSSYEQYF. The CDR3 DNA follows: TGTGCCAGCAGCTCCAACCCCCTCTACAGCTCCTACGAGCAGTACTTC.

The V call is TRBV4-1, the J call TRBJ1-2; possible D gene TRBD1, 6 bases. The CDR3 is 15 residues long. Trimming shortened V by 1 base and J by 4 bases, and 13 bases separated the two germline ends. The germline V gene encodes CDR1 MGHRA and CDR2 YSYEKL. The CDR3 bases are TGCGCCAGCAGCCAAGCGACAGGATTTTCCTATGGCTACACCTTC. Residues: CASSQATGFSYGYTF.

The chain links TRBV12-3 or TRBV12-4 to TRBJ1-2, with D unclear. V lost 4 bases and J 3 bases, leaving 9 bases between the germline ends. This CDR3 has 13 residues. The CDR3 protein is CASSSTFDYGYTF. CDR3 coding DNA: TGTGCCAGCAGTTCTACCTTTGACTATGGCTACACCTTC.

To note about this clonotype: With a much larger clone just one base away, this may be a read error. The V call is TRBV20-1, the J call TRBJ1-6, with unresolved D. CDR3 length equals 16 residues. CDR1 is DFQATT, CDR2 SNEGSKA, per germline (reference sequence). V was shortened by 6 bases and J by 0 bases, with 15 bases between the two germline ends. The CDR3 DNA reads TGCAGTGCAACCCAGGCAACGGGCTCCTATAATTCACCCCTCCACTTT. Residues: CSATQATGSYNSPLHF.

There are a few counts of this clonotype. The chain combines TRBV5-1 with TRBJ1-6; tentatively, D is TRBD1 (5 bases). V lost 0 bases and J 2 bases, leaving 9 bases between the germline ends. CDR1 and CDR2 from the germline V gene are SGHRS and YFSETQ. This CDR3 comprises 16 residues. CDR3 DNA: TGCGCCAGCAGCTTGGTCCTGGGGGCCTATAATTCACCCCTCCACTTT. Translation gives CASSLVLGAYNSPLHF.

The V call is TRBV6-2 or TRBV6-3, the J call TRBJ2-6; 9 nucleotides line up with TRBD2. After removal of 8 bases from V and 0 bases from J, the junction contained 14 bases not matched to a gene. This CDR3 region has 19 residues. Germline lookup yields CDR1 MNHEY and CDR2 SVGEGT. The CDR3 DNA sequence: TGTGCCAGCGAGCGGGAGGAGACAGTCTCTAACTCTGGGGCCAACGTCCTGACTTTC. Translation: CASEREETVSNSGANVLTF.

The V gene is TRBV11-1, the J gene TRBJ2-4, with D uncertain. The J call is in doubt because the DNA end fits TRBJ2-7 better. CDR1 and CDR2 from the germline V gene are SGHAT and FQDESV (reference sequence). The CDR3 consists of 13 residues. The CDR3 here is CASSTDLYYEQYF. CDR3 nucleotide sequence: TGTGCCAGCAGCACTGACTTGTACTACGAGCAGTACTTC.

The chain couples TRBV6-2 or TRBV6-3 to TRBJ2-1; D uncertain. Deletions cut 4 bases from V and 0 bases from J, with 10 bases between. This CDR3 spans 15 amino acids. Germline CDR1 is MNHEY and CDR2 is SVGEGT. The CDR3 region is CASSSGLYSYNEQFF. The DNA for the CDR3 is TGTGCCAGCAGTTCAGGCCTTTACTCCTACAATGAGCAGTTCTTC.

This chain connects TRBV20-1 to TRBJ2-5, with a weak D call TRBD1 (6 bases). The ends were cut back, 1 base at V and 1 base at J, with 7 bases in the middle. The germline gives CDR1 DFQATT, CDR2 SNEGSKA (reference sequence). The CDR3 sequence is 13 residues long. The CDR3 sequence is CSARVQGQETQYF. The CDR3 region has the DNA TGCAGTGCTAGAGTACAGGGCCAAGAGACCCAGTACTTC.

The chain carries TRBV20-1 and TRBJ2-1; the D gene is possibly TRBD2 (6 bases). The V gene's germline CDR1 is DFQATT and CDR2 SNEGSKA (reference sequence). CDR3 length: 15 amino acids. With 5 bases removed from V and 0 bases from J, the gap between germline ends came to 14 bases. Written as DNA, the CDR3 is TGCAGTGCTCTTCCTAGCGCCGGCTCCTACAATGAGCAGTTCTTC. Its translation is CSALPSAGSYNEQFF.